One sample yielded the 28 T cell receptor beta chains listed below, sequenced in a study of cytomegalovirus exposure and HLA in healthy donors. Primers for the PCR totalled 60 Vbeta and 13 Jbeta. Repertoires were generated with immunoSEQ multiplex PCR, while TCRdb's copy carries only in-frame clones and drops some. The profile shows about 110,000 clones, roughly an eighth of them singletons. The sequenced sample was PBMCs. The receptors here all came from a middle-aged man in good health and CMV-seropositive.

This clone was counted between two and nine times. This chain connects TRBV6-6 to TRBJ2-2, with D tentatively TRBD1 (6 bases). Looked up from germline, CDR1 is MNHNY and CDR2 is SVGAGI (reference sequence). Between the trimmed V and J ends, which lost 5 bases and 2 bases, there was a span of 9 bases. CDR3 length: 14 amino acids. This CDR3 is CASSGGQNTGELFF. The CDR3 nucleotides read TGTGCCAGCAGTGGGGGACAAAACACCGGGGAGCTGTTTTTT.

This chain joins TRBV18 and TRBJ2-3, with a weak D call TRBD2 (5 bases). Germline assignment: CDR1 KGHSH and CDR2 LQKENI. The CDR3 consists of 15 residues. The V end lost 3 bases, the J end lost 0 bases, and 10 bases lay between the germline ends. CDR3 sequence reads: CASSPSGSSTDTQYF. In DNA, the CDR3 is TGTGCCAGCTCACCCAGCGGATCTAGCACAGATACGCAGTATTTT.

This clone turned up a few times. The chain employs TRBV5-1 and TRBJ2-7; D unclear. Looked up from germline, CDR1 is SGHRS and CDR2 is YFSETQ. The CDR3 runs 14 residues. V was trimmed by 3 bases and J by 2 bases, leaving 12 bases between them. The CDR3, as DNA: TGCGCCAGCAGCTGTCGACATTGCCCCTACGAGCAGTACTTC. Translated: CASSCRHCPYEQYF.

The rearrangement uses TRBV15 and TRBJ2-7, with D perhaps matching TRBD2 (7 bases). This CDR3 has 16 residues. V was pared by 2 bases and J by 3 bases, with 17 bases between. Per the germline V gene, CDR1 is LNHNV and CDR2 is YYDKDF (reference sequence). The CDR3 sequence: CATSRYGAGAGYEQYF. DNA for the CDR3: TGTGCCACCAGCAGATACGGGGCGGGGGCGGGCTACGAGCAGTACTTC.

The chain uses TRBV18 and TRBJ1-1; D is possibly TRBD1 (5 bases). Trimming removed 6 bases at V and 2 bases at J, with 13 bases between. The length of the CDR3 is 14 residues. Germline CDR1 is KGHSH and CDR2 is LQKENI. The CDR3 loop reads CASSAPGTNTEAFF. As DNA, the CDR3 is TGTGCCAGCTCGGCCCCCGGGACTAACACTGAAGCTTTCTTT.

In its sample, this clone was seen a few times. V usage is TRBV5-1 and J usage is TRBJ2-5; possible D gene TRBD2, 5 bases. Germline V gene lookup returns CDR1 SGHRS and CDR2 YFSETQ. The CDR3 runs 15 residues. Trimming took off 4 bases at V and 7 bases at J, with 20 bases between the two ends. CDR3 protein: CASSLAGPNPGTQYF. The CDR3 coding sequence is TGCGCCAGCAGCCTAGCCGGGCCGAACCCGGGGACCCAGTACTTC.

The V call is TRBV5-1, the J call TRBJ2-5; the match to TRBD2 covers 9 bases. CDR3 length: 15 residues. Per germline, CDR1 SGHRS and CDR2 YFSETQ. Losses at the gene ends were 4 bases for V and 5 bases for J; bases not matched to a gene: 9. CDR3 bases: TGCGCCAGCAGCACCGGACTAGCGTCGGGTGAGACCCAGTACTTC. Its translation is CASSTGLASGETQYF.

The chain has TRBV2 and TRBJ1-1; D unclear. Germline V CDR1 and CDR2: SNHLY, FYNNEI. This CDR3 has 14 amino acids. The V and J ends lost 0 bases and 5 bases respectively, with 10 bases between them. CDR3 residues: CASSEATVRTEAFF. The CDR3 nucleotides are TGTGCCAGCAGTGAAGCAACGGTGAGGACTGAAGCTTTCTTT.

Only a few counts were recorded for this clone. V and J are TRBV6-1 and TRBJ2-5; D gene unclear. This CDR3 contains 14 residues. Deletions cut 4 bases from V and 2 bases from J, with 11 bases between. CDR1 MNHNS and CDR2 SASEGT come from the germline V gene. DNA of the CDR3: TGTGCCAGCAGTGTTCCAGGCCTACAAGAGACCCAGTACTTC. Translating it yields CASSVPGLQETQYF.

This clone appeared a few times. The rearrangement joins TRBV15 to TRBJ2-7; 10 bases are shared with TRBD2. Trimming removed 4 bases from V and 2 bases from J; junction bases left unmatched: 8. Germline CDR1 and CDR2: LNHNV and YYDKDF (reference sequence). This CDR3 is built from 16 residues. The CDR3 sequence is CATSIGGTSVAYEQYF. CDR3 sequence (DNA): TGTGCCACCAGCATAGGAGGGACTAGCGTTGCCTACGAGCAGTACTTC.

The chain employs TRBV16 and TRBJ1-1; no clear D. The germline V gene encodes CDR1 KGHSY and CDR2 FQNENV. The CDR3 contains 13 residues. Trimming removed 0 bases at V and 3 bases at J, with 5 bases between. CDR3 bases: TGTGCCAGCAGCCAATCGAGGGACACTGAAGCTTTCTTT. Amino acids: CASSQSRDTEAFF.

V gene TRBV6-5 combines with J gene TRBJ2-7; D not certain. V was cut by 5 bases and J by 0 bases, with 14 bases left in between. Germline V gives CDR1 MNHEY, CDR2 SVGAGI. The CDR3 is 15 residues long. The CDR3 DNA is TGTGCCAGCAGTAGTACCGCGGATTACTCCTACGAGCAGTACTTC. Translating it yields CASSSTADYSYEQYF.

This clone was counted at least ten times. The gene calls are TRBV6-1 and TRBJ2-1; TRBD2 agrees at 7 bases. CDR3 length: 15 residues. V lost 1 base, J lost 3 bases, and 3 bases stayed unmatched. CDR1 is MNHNS and CDR2 is SASEGT in the germline V gene. DNA for the CDR3: TGTGCCAGCAGTGAAGGGGCTAGCGGCTACAATGAGCAGTTCTTC. Translating gives CASSEGASGYNEQFF.

This clone was found a few times. The V gene is TRBV9, the J gene TRBJ2-2, with 7 nucleotides matching TRBD2. The V and J ends lost 4 bases and 3 bases, in that order; junction bases with no gene match: 6. Per the germline V gene, CDR1 is SGDLS and CDR2 is YYNGEE. The CDR3 runs 15 residues. The CDR3 sequence: CASSPVAGYTGELFF. The DNA of the CDR3 is TGTGCCAGCAGCCCCGTAGCGGGTTACACCGGGGAGCTGTTTTTT.

This clone was found a few times. The sample carries other DNA sequences with the same CDR3. This sequence joins TRBV18 and TRBJ1-1; 8 bases fit TRBD1. This CDR3 region has 12 residues. Germline-derived CDR1 and CDR2 are KGHSH and LQKENI. Trimming took 3 bases from V and 7 from J; bases not matched to a gene: 1. The CDR3: CASSPGQGEAFF. In DNA, the CDR3 is TGTGCCAGCTCACCCGGACAGGGTGAAGCTTTCTTT.

The chain uses TRBV5-1 and TRBJ2-7; no definite D call. CDR1 and CDR2 (germline): SGHRS, YFSETQ. This CDR3 has 12 amino acids. The V and J ends lost 1 base and 1 base respectively, with 3 bases between them. The CDR3 nucleotides read TGCGCCAGCAGCTTGTCATCCTACGAGCAGTACTTC. It is translated as CASSLSSYEQYF.

The genes are TRBV5-6 and TRBJ2-5, with D possibly being TRBD2 (6 bases). V was cut by 5 bases and J by 0 bases, with 11 bases left in between. CDR1 and CDR2 (germline): SGHDT, YYEEEE. The CDR3 consists of 14 residues. The CDR3 sequence: CASSQDYYQETQYF. CDR3 DNA sequence: TGTGCCAGCAGTCAGGACTACTACCAAGAGACCCAGTACTTC.

This chain links TRBV2 with TRBJ1-1; no clear D. This CDR3 has 15 residues. The germline V and J ends were trimmed by 2 bases and 1 base, with 11 bases remaining between them. Germline loops: CDR1 SNHLY, CDR2 FYNNEI. CDR3 amino acids: CASSENGLGNTEAFF. The CDR3 nucleotides read TGTGCCAGCAGTGAAAACGGGTTAGGGAACACTGAAGCTTTCTTT.

This clone came up a few times. In DNA, the CDR3 is TGTGCCAGTAAAGGGGGTATCTACACTGAAGCTTTCTTT. This codes for CASKGGIYTEAFF. The rearrangement links TRBV19 to TRBJ1-1; weak D call: TRBD1 (6 bases). With 7 bases removed from V and 3 bases from J, the gap between germline ends came to 12 bases. Germline V gene sequence: CDR1 LNHDA, CDR2 SQIVND (reference sequence). CDR3 length: 13 amino acids. Drawing the rest from reference TRBV19 and TRBJ1-1, the complete variable domain is DGGITQSPKYLFRKEGQNVTLSCEQNLNHDAMYWYRQDPGQGLRLIYYSQIVNDFQKGDIAEGYSVSREKKESFPLTVTSAQKNPTAFYLCASKGGIYTEAFFGQGTRLTVV.

This sequence joins TRBV30 and TRBJ2-1, with 9 bases identical to TRBD2. V was pared by 0 bases and J by 7 bases, with 7 bases of the junction left unmatched. The CDR3 sequence is 15 residues long. CDR1 and CDR2 (germline): GTSNPN, SVGIG (reference sequence). CDR3 in DNA: TGTGCCTGGAGTGTACGCGGGAGGGCCGGTAATGAGCAGTTCTTC. It encodes CAWSVRGRAGNEQFF. The full variable domain, with the rest looked up from reference TRBV30 and TRBJ2-1, is SQTIHQWPATLVQPVGSPLSLECTVEGTSNPNLYWYRQAAGRGLQLLFYSVGIGQISSEVPQNLSASRPQDRQFILSSKKLLLSDSGFYLCAWSVRGRAGNEQFFGPGTRLTVL.

The gene calls are TRBV18 and TRBJ1-2; TRBD1 might be the D (6 bases). Germline V gene lookup returns CDR1 KGHSH and CDR2 LQKENI. The CDR3 runs 17 residues. The germline V and J ends were trimmed by 1 base and 4 bases, with 19 bases remaining between them. CDR3 amino acids: CASSPLAPGTGSYGYTF. CDR3 DNA: TGTGCCAGCTCACCACTTGCCCCGGGAACAGGGTCCTATGGCTACACCTTC.

V usage is TRBV19 and J usage is TRBJ1-5; D is undetermined. Trimming left V 3 bases short and J 3 bases short, with 9 bases between. The germline CDR1 and CDR2 sequences are LNHDA and SQIVND (reference sequence). The length of the CDR3 is 14 residues. In nucleotides, the CDR3 is TGTGCCAGTAGTATCGAGGAGGTCAATCAGCCCCAGCATTTT. Protein product: CASSIEEVNQPQHF. Supplemented by reference TRBV19 and TRBJ1-5, the full variable domain reads DGGITQSPKYLFRKEGQNVTLSCEQNLNHDAMYWYRQDPGQGLRLIYYSQIVNDFQKGDIAEGYSVSREKKESFPLTVTSAQKNPTAFYLCASSIEEVNQPQHFGDGTRLSIL.

This clone occurred a few times. The chain employs TRBV28 and TRBJ1-5; maybe TRBD1 (5 bases). This CDR3 has 13 residues. Trimming left V 6 bases short and J 2 bases short, with 8 bases between. Germline CDR1 MDHEN, CDR2 SYDVKM. Written as DNA, the CDR3 is TGTGCCAGCAGGGGGACTGGCAATCAGCCCCAGCATTTT. Protein: CASRGTGNQPQHF.

This chain uses TRBV30 with TRBJ2-2; tentatively, D is TRBD2 (5 bases). V lost 2 bases and J 6 bases, leaving 16 bases between the germline ends. The CDR3 is made up of 15 amino acids. Germline V gene data show CDR1 as GTSNPN and CDR2 as SVGIG (reference sequence). CDR3 sequence: CAWSSLGRVPGELFF. For the CDR3, the DNA is TGTGCCTGGAGTTCCCTGGGGAGAGTCCCCGGGGAGCTGTTTTTT.

This clone was seen only a few times. V is TRBV28 and J is TRBJ2-2; 7 nucleotides align to TRBD2. Germline assignment: CDR1 MDHEN and CDR2 SYDVKM. The CDR3 has 15 amino acids. Trimming cost V 7 bases and J 8 bases; bases outside gene matches: 13. The CDR3 here is CASKRGRVFAGELFF. CDR3 nucleotide sequence: TGTGCCAGCAAGAGAGGGAGGGTGTTTGCGGGGGAGCTGTTTTTT.

This clone occurred a few times. The chain is built from TRBV10-3 and TRBJ1-1, with 10 nucleotides matching TRBD1. With 6 bases clipped from V and 5 bases from J, the junction kept 3 bases outside the gene matches. Germline loops: CDR1 ENHRY, CDR2 SYGVKD. The CDR3 spans 13 residues. CDR3 sequence: CAISGTGDTEAFF. CDR3 nucleotide sequence: TGTGCCATCAGCGGGACAGGGGATACTGAAGCTTTCTTT.

This clone came up a few times. CDR3 sequence (DNA): TGTGCCAGCAGCTCCGGACTCGATTATGGCTACACCTTC. Translated, it gives CASSSGLDYGYTF. The chain links TRBV7-9 to TRBJ1-2; D remains ambiguous. Germline values: CDR1 SEHNR, CDR2 FQNEAQ (reference sequence). V lost 4 bases and J lost 5, with 11 bases in between. The CDR3 totals 13 residues.

This clone was seen only a few times. In nucleotides, the CDR3 is TGCAGCGTTGAAGGACTAGGCGGTCGAATGAACACTGAAGCTTTCTTT. Protein product: CSVEGLGGRMNTEAFF. The chain carries TRBV29-1 and TRBJ1-1; the D is unclear. V lost 1 base and J lost 0, with 15 bases in between. CDR1 SQVTM and CDR2 ANQGSEA come from the germline V gene. The CDR3 totals 16 residues.